This T cell receptor (beta chain) was retrieved from a study of long-term antiretroviral therapy in people with HIV. Overall study context: The 2015 immediate-ART recommendation came about a decade after the earliest samples.

Sampling of each donor yielded at least one pre-ART PBMC sample and at least two post-ART PBMC samples. They ran version v3.0 of the immunoSEQ assay at survey level. Here immunoSEQ multiplex PCR was the method, and the copy in TCRdb shows in-frame clones only, minus some. Of about 28,000 clones in the sample, approximately 86% were seen once. As concerns this clone: The antigen is unknown.

General study findings and limits: Older ART regimens may have been in use when blood was drawn between about 2004 and 2018. The data indicate that diversity increased after ART but remained below transplant donor controls.

The receptor comes from a woman aged 25 to 45 with HIV. The specimen was unsorted PBMCs, collected 0.8 years after starting antiretroviral therapy.

CDR3 region: CSVGRGQGSGYTF. In DNA, the CDR3 is TGCAGCGTAGGAAGGGGACAGGGCTCTGGCTACACCTTC. The rearrangement uses TRBV29-1 and TRBJ1-2; 9 positions match TRBD1. CDR1 SQVTM and CDR2 ANQGSEA come from the germline V gene. There are 13 residues in the CDR3. V shed 6 bases, J shed 7 bases, and the junction held 9 bases outside the gene matches.